The sequence of this T cell receptor beta chain was determined in a study of cytomegalovirus exposure and HLA in healthy donors. Separate from the approximately 670-subject first cohort was the approximately 110-subject validation cohort, to which the donors belonged. This CDR3 is built from 14 residues. Per the germline V gene, CDR1 is SSHAT and CDR2 is FNYEAQ (reference sequence). Between the trimmed V and J ends, which lost 5 bases and 6 bases, there was a span of 17 bases. TCRdb keeps only in-frame clones here, not all; method: immunoSEQ multiplex PCR. In the table there are roughly 120,000 clones, approximately 88% of which are singletons.

The V call is TRBV7-7, the J call TRBJ2-7; D is possibly TRBD1 (6 bases). This clonotype originated in a man aged 18-30 years in good health and CMV-seronegative. Sequenced input: PBMCs. The CDR3 sequence: CASSPTTGPSEQYF. The CDR3 DNA reads as TGTGCCAGCAGCCCAACGACAGGTCCTTCCGAGCAGTACTTC.